This T cell receptor (beta chain) comes out of a study of blood T cells in healthy people across ages. Next came a second PCR, run for about 7 to 12 cycles, which used a sample-barcoded 5' primer along with a J-beta primer mix. Unique molecular identifiers of 12 random nucleotides labeled each cDNA. Each CDR3 protein gets one entry after TCRdb re-called the 5' RACE reads with MiXCR. The sample comprises around 970,000 distinct CDR3 sequences, just over 50% of which are singletons, and about 20% rests with the top ten. The CDR3 consists of 15 residues. Germline V gives CDR1 MNHEY, CDR2 SMNVEV (reference sequence). V lost 6 bases and J lost 13; bases outside the gene matches: 14.

This chain joins TRBV27 and TRBJ1-6, with 8 bases aligning to TRBD1. This clonotype was obtained from a woman in her sixties or seventies in good health. Sequencing was performed on blood. The CDR3 nucleotides are TGTGCCAGCAGCAAAAGACCGGGACAGGAATCGCCCCTCCACTTT. It encodes CASSKRPGQESPLHF.